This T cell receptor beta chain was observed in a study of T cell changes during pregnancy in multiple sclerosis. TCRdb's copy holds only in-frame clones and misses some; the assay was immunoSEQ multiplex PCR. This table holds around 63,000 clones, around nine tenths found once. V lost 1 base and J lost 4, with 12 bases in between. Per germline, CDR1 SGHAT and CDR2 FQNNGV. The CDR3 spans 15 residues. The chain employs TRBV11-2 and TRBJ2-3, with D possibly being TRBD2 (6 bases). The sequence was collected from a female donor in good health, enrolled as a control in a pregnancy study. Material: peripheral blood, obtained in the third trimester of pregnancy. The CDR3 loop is CASSLAGRGPDTQYF. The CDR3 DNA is TGTGCCAGCAGCTTAGCAGGGCGGGGTCCAGATACGCAGTATTTT.